This T cell receptor (beta chain) stems from a study of T cell repertoires in cytomegalovirus infection. TCRdb redid the calling of the reads with MiXCR, one entry per CDR3 protein. The sample lists hundreds of thousands of distinct CDR3 sequences; approximately 40% were seen once. Comments on this clonotype: Its matching antigen is unknown.

The germline V gene has CDR1 MNHEY and CDR2 SVGEGT. This CDR3 has 17 residues. Trimming took 2 bases from V and 7 from J; bases not matched to a gene: 10. Source: cultured PBMCs, taken from culture after CMV antigen stimulation. The receptor was isolated from a human donor in good health (CMV status not recorded). Some clones in this sample may be carry-over from other donors' samples. The chain is built from TRBV6-2 or TRBV6-3 and TRBJ2-1; 11 nucleotides line up with TRBD2. The CDR3 DNA sequence: TGTGCCAGCAGTTACCGAAGAACTAGCGGGAGAGGGAATGAGCAGTTCTTC. Its translation is CASSYRRTSGRGNEQFF.